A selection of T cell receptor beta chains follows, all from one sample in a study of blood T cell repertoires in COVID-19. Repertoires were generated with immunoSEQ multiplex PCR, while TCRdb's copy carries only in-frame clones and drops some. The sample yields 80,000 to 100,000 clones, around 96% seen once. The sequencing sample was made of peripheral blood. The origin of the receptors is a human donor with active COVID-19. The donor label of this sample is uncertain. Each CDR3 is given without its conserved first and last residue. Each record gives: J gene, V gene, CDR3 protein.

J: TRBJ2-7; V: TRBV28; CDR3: ASSWPYRGSSYEQY
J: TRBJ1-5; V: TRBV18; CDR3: ASSPSLAGSNQPQH
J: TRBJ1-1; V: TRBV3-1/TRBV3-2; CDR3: ASSQGASYTEAF
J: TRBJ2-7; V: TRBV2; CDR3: ASSERRQY
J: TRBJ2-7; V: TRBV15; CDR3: ATSRDRQGFQQY
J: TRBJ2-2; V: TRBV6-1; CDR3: ASSESLYTGELF
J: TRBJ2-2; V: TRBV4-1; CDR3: ASSQVVLNTGELF
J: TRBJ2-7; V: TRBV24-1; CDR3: ATSDRGASGSNEQY
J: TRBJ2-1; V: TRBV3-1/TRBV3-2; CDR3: ASSQLRVNEQF
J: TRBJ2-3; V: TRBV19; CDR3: ASSIGGRSSTDTQY